This T cell receptor (beta chain) was obtained from a study of T cells in Graves' hyperthyroidism and ophthalmopathy. It was uncontrolled infection, other autoimmune disease, pregnancy or lactation that excluded patients. The CDR3 contains 14 residues. Germline CDR1 and CDR2: SEHNR and FQNEAQ (reference sequence). The J segment lost 3 bases and the V segment lost 3 bases, leaving 4 bases of the junction unmatched. The TCR beta CDR3 regions underwent amplification using RNA transcripts as the source. The HTBI set primed first-round TCR CDR3 RT-PCR. TCRdb reanalysed the multiplex PCR reads using MiXCR and keeps one entry per CDR3 protein. This sample has hundreds of thousands of distinct CDR3 sequences, with 38% found just once.

This TCR derives from a man between 18 and 35 years old with Graves' hyperthyroidism. The sequenced sample consisted of blood. The rearrangement joins TRBV7-9 to TRBJ1-1; the match to TRBD1 covers 7 bases. The CDR3 sequence: CASSLEGADTEAFF. CDR3 coding DNA: TGTGCCAGCAGCTTGGAGGGGGCGGACACTGAAGCTTTCTTT.